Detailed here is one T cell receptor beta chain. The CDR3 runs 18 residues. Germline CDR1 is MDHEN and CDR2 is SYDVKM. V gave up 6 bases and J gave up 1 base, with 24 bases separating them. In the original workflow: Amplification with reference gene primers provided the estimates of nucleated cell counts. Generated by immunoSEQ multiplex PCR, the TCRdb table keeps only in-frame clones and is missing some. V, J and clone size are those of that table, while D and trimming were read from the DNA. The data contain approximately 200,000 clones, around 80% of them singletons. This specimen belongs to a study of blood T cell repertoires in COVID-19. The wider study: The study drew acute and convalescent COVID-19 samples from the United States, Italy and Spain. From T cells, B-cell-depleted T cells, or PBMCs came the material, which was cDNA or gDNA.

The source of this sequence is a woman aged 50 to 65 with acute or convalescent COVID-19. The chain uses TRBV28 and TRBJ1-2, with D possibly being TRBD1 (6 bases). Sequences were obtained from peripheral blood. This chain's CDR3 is CASRLVDRLSLLNYGYTF. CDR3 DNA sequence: TGTGCCAGCAGACTCGTCGACAGGCTCAGTTTACTTAACTATGGCTACACCTTC.